This TCR beta chain derives from a study of blood T cells in healthy people across ages. V lost 4 bases and J lost 5, with 15 bases in between. Germline V CDR1 and CDR2: SGHDT, YYEEEE. There are 14 residues in the CDR3. Combining a sample-barcoded 5' primer with a J-beta primer mix, a second PCR ran for 7 to 11 cycles. TCRdb independently ran MiXCR on the 5' RACE reads; one entry per CDR3 protein. The sample consists of more than 1,000,000 distinct CDR3 sequences, roughly a quarter of them appearing once. Sample donors were healthy Caucasian individuals that came from Russia, aged roughly 6 to 100. The sample holds a few counts of this clonotype. Its specificity is unknown. Study-level findings and limits: TCR beta diversity tracked closely with naive T cell percentage. PBMCs that were unsorted prevented a conclusive naive versus antigen-experienced comparison.

Another study also made use of these data, one on T cells of mothers and their children. That report adds: The study found slightly higher but non-significant overlap in related versus unrelated mother-child pairs.

This TCR came from a girl aged 2 to 10 in good health. The sample comprised blood. The rearrangement uses TRBV5-6 and TRBJ1-2; weak D call: TRBD1 (5 bases). This CDR3 is CASSLTAPRYGYTF. CDR3 DNA sequence: TGTGCCAGCAGCCTGACAGCACCACGATATGGCTACACCTTC.